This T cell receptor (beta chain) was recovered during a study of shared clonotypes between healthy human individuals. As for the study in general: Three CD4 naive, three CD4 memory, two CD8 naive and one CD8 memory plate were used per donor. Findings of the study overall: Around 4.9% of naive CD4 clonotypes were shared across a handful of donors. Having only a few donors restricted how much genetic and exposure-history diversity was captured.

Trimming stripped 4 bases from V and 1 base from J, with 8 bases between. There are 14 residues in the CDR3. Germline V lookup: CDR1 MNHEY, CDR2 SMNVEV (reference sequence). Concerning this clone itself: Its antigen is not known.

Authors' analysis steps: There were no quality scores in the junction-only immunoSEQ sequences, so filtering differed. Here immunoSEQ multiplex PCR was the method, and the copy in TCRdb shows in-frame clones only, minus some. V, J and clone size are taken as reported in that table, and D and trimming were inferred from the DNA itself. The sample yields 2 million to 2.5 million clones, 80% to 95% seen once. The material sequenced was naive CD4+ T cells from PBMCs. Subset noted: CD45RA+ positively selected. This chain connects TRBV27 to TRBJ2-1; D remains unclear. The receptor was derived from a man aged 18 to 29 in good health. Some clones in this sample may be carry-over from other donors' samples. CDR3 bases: TGTGCCAGCAGTTCCCCTCCTTCCTACAATGAGCAGTTCTTC. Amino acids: CASSSPPSYNEQFF.